This TCR beta chain was observed in a study of T cell changes during pregnancy in multiple sclerosis. The CDR3 spans 18 residues. V trimming: 5 bases; J trimming: 2 bases; junction bases outside the gene matches: 10. Germline assignment: CDR1 PRHDT and CDR2 FYEKMQ (reference sequence). This table comes from immunoSEQ multiplex PCR, and its TCRdb copy is limited to in-frame clones, with some not included. The sample includes some 97,000 clones, 92% of them seen just once. The source of this sequence is a female donor with multiple sclerosis, enrolled in a pregnancy study. The V call is TRBV13, the J call TRBJ2-3; 13 positions match TRBD2. Sequenced material: peripheral blood, taken after pregnancy. The CDR3, as DNA: TGTGCCAGCAGCGACACCCTTACTAGCGGGGGGGCCACAGATACGCAGTATTTT. Amino acid sequence: CASSDTLTSGGATDTQYF. Filled out from reference TRBV13 and TRBJ2-3, the complete variable domain reads AAGVIQSPRHLIKEKRETATLKCYPIPRHDTVYWYQQGPGQDPQFLISFYEKMQSDKGSIPDRFSAQQFSDYHSELNMSSLELGDSALYFCASSDTLTSGGATDTQYFGPGTRLTVL.